This TCR beta chain came from a study of control samples from healthy donors and cancer patients. The CDR3 has 15 residues. Per the germline V gene, CDR1 is SGHRS and CDR2 is YFSETQ. With 0 bases removed from V and 4 bases from J, the gap between germline ends came to 10 bases. Sequenced by immunoSEQ multiplex PCR; TCRdb stores in-frame clones only, minus some. The sample has 200,000 or so clones, about 93% seen once. V is TRBV5-1 and J is TRBJ2-2; no firm D call. This receptor was taken from a man aged 45 to 65 in good health. The specimen was blood. The chain's CDR3 is CASSLASAATGELFF. CDR3 nucleotide sequence: TGCGCCAGCAGCTTGGCCTCGGCGGCCACCGGGGAGCTGTTTTTT.